Listed below are T cell receptor beta chains from one sample, sequenced in a study of T cells in pancreatic ductal adenocarcinoma. The data were produced by immunoSEQ multiplex PCR, yet TCRdb's version contains in-frame clones alone and is incomplete. The profile shows roughly 9,500 clones, roughly 89% of them singletons. The material sequenced was PBMCs. Receptors originate from a human donor with pancreatic ductal adenocarcinoma. Both conserved end residues are part of each CDR3. A D gene is named only where the DNA matches it firmly. For some rows the clone size is stated as once, few or many, or as a class when expanded; others skip it.

j_call | clone_size | v_call | d_call | cdr3_aa | cdr3_nt
TRBJ2-1 | - | TRBV7-9 | TRBD1 | CASSSPMGQQNNNEQFF | TGTGCCAGCAGCTCCCCAATGGGACAGCAAAACAACAATGAGCAGTTCTTC
TRBJ1-4 | few | TRBV5-1 | - | CASSSMRTTNEKLFF | TGCGCCAGCAGCTCGATGCGCACAACTAATGAAAAACTGTTTTTT
TRBJ2-7 | - | TRBV14 | - | CASSRERGFEQYF | TGTGCCAGCAGTCGCGAGAGAGGATTCGAGCAGTACTTC
TRBJ1-4 | - | TRBV18 | - | CASSPAQGSEKLFF | TGTGCCAGCTCACCGGCACAGGGTAGTGAAAAACTGTTTTTT
TRBJ2-5 | - | TRBV6-1 | - | CASTQTGTSLETQYF | TGTGCCAGCACCCAGACAGGGACTTCTTTGGAGACCCAGTACTTC
TRBJ1-3 | - | TRBV27 | - | CASSKKWGAGNTIYF | TGTGCCAGCAGCAAAAAATGGGGGGCTGGAAACACCATATATTTT
TRBJ2-1 | - | TRBV7-3 | - | CASSLNPSSYNEQFF | TGTGCCAGCAGCTTAAATCCGAGCTCCTACAATGAGCAGTTCTTC
TRBJ1-5 | - | TRBV6-1 | - | CASRAGYSNQPQHF | TGTGCCAGCAGGGCAGGGTATAGCAATCAGCCCCAGCATTTT
TRBJ2-1 | - | TRBV6-4 | - | CASSPSGSGLVGNEQFF | TGTGCCAGCAGTCCGTCCGGGAGCGGGCTTGTGGGGAATGAGCAGTTCTTC
TRBJ2-3 | - | TRBV12-2 | - | CASRVTSGSHTDTQYF | TGTGCAAGTCGCGTTACTAGCGGGAGCCACACAGATACGCAGTATTTT
TRBJ2-3 | - | TRBV6-5 | - | CASSLLRGGADTQYF | TGTGCCAGCAGTCTTCTTAGGGGCGGGGCAGATACGCAGTATTTT
TRBJ1-5 | once | TRBV30 | - | CAWSAGYSNQPQHF | TGTGCCTGGAGTGCAGGGTACAGCAATCAGCCCCAGCATTTT
TRBJ2-1 | - | TRBV7-2 | TRBD2 | CASSLTRGGYNEQFF | TGTGCCAGCAGCCTAACTAGGGGAGGGTACAATGAGCAGTTCTTC
TRBJ2-7 | once | TRBV10-1 | TRBD2 | CAARGGASYEQYF | TGCGCCGCCCGGGGGGGGGCATCCTACGAGCAGTACTTC
TRBJ2-1 | - | TRBV11-2 | TRBD2 | CASSQLAGATSGQFF | TGTGCCAGCAGCCAACTAGCGGGGGCCACTTCGGGGCAGTTCTTC
TRBJ2-7 | - | TRBV27 | - | CASSLSAKTYEQYF | TGTGCCAGCAGTTTATCGGCCAAGACCTACGAGCAGTACTTC
TRBJ2-2 | once | TRBV4-1 | TRBD2 | CASSQEGGINTGELFF | TGCGCCAGCAGCCAAGAGGGGGGGATAAACACCGGGGAGCTGTTTTTT
TRBJ1-2 | - | TRBV29-1 | - | CSVEGGLYGYTF | TGCAGCGTTGAAGGGGGGCTCTATGGCTACACCTTC
TRBJ2-1 | - | TRBV7-3 | - | CASSFTGSYNEQFF | TGTGCCAGCAGCTTCACCGGGTCCTACAATGAGCAGTTCTTC
TRBJ2-2 | once | TRBV5-1 | - | CASSFLLRGTGELFF | TGCGCCAGCAGCTTTCTTTTGCGTGGCACCGGGGAGCTGTTTTTT
TRBJ2-7 | - | TRBV11-2 | TRBD1 | CASSLETGYEQYF | TGTGCCAGCAGCTTAGAGACAGGGTACGAGCAGTACTTC
TRBJ2-1 | - | TRBV28 | - | CASSTPQGRDEQFF | TGTGCCAGCAGTACGCCCCAGGGTCGCGATGAGCAGTTCTTC
TRBJ2-1 | - | TRBV7-9 | TRBD2 | CASSLVLVERGDNEQFF | TGTGCCAGCAGCTTGGTTCTTGTCGAGCGGGGGGACAATGAGCAGTTCTTC
TRBJ2-7 | - | TRBV30 | TRBD1 | CAWSKVTGRSYEQYF | TGTGCCTGGAGTAAGGTGACAGGGAGAAGCTACGAGCAGTACTTC
TRBJ1-1 | - | TRBV19 | - | CASSIQGSTEAFF | TGTGCCAGTAGTATTCAGGGAAGCACTGAAGCTTTCTTT
TRBJ1-5 | - | TRBV2 | - | CASSGETGNQPQHF | TGTGCCAGCAGTGGAGAGACTGGGAATCAGCCCCAGCATTTT
TRBJ1-1 | few | TRBV10-3 | - | CAISEGYRATEAFF | TGTGCCATCAGTGAAGGATACAGAGCCACTGAAGCTTTCTTT
TRBJ2-3 | - | TRBV5-1 | TRBD2 | CASSLSGGGPSTDTQYF | TGCGCCAGCAGCTTGTCGGGCGGGGGGCCCTCCACAGATACGCAGTATTTT
TRBJ2-7 | - | TRBV15 | - | CATSRDRRVGVDEQYF | TGTGCCACCAGCAGAGATCGCAGGGTGGGTGTGGACGAGCAGTACTTC
TRBJ2-3 | - | TRBV7-3 | TRBD2 | CASSPLAGGTDTQYF | TGTGCCAGCAGCCCCCTAGCGGGGGGAACAGATACGCAGTATTTT
TRBJ2-3 | - | TRBV6-1 | TRBD1 | CASREHRGRPQDTQYF | TGTGCCAGCAGAGAACACAGGGGGCGTCCACAAGATACGCAGTATTTT
TRBJ2-3 | - | TRBV4-2 | TRBD1 | CASSQDLETGADTQYF | TGTGCCAGCAGCCAAGATTTAGAAACAGGGGCTGATACGCAGTATTTT
TRBJ2-7 | - | TRBV7-3 | - | CASSLSGDGHEQYF | TGTGCCAGCAGCTTATCGGGGGATGGGCACGAGCAGTACTTC
TRBJ2-3 | - | TRBV7-2 | - | CASSPGGRAQYF | TGTGCCAGCAGCCCGGGCGGCAGGGCGCAGTATTTT
TRBJ2-2 | - | TRBV4-2 | TRBD2 | CASSQDLRAGGLGAGELFF | TGTGCCAGCAGCCAAGACCTACGAGCGGGAGGTCTGGGTGCCGGGGAGCTGTTTTTT
TRBJ2-3 | few | TRBV4-2 | TRBD1 | CASSLNQGQGTDTQYF | TGTGCCAGCAGCCTGAACCAGGGACAGGGTACAGATACGCAGTATTTT
TRBJ1-1 | - | TRBV9 | TRBD1 | CASSVVGQATEAFF | TGTGCCAGCAGCGTAGTGGGACAGGCGACTGAAGCTTTCTTT
TRBJ1-2 | - | TRBV6-1 | TRBD1 | CASSDRDYGYTF | TGTGCCAGCAGCGACAGGGACTATGGCTACACCTTC
TRBJ1-2 | - | TRBV5-6 | - | CVSSPLILSGDGYTF | TGTGTCAGCAGCCCCCTAATTCTATCGGGGGATGGCTACACCTTC
TRBJ1-3 | - | TRBV7-9 | TRBD1 | CASSWLDRVHTIYF | TGTGCCAGCAGCTGGTTGGACAGGGTACACACCATATATTTT
TRBJ2-2 | - | TRBV9 | - | CASSVGTGAPTGELFF | TGTGCCAGCAGCGTAGGGACGGGAGCGCCTACCGGGGAGCTGTTTTTT
TRBJ1-2 | - | TRBV5-6 | - | CASSRQTPYGYTF | TGTGCCAGCAGCCGACAGACTCCCTATGGCTACACCTTC
TRBJ2-7 | - | TRBV4-3 | TRBD1 | CASSQDRTGGSYEQYF | TGCGCCAGCAGCCAAGATAGGACAGGGGGCTCCTACGAGCAGTACTTC
TRBJ2-7 | once | TRBV6-5 | - | CASSPGPFYEQYF | TGTGCCAGCAGTCCAGGGCCCTTTTACGAGCAGTACTTC
TRBJ1-1 | few | TRBV7-6 | TRBD1 | CASSAYRGNTEAFF | TGTGCCAGCAGCGCATACAGGGGGAACACTGAAGCTTTCTTT
TRBJ2-4 | - | TRBV18 | TRBD2 | CASHREGLAKNIQYF | TGTGCCAGCCACCGGGAGGGGCTAGCCAAAAACATTCAGTACTTC
TRBJ2-1 | - | TRBV18 | TRBD1 | CASSLLGTGTGNEQFF | TGTGCCAGCTCACTCCTGGGTACCGGGACAGGCAATGAGCAGTTCTTC
TRBJ1-4 | - | TRBV11-2 | - | CASSSPYREKLFF | TGTGCCAGCAGCTCACCATACAGGGAAAAACTGTTTTTT
TRBJ2-2 | few | TRBV6-6 | - | CASRTRDTGELFF | TGTGCCAGCAGGACTAGGGACACCGGGGAGCTGTTTTTT
TRBJ1-1 | - | TRBV5-3 | TRBD1 | CARSLIQGLDEAFF | TGTGCCAGAAGCCTAATACAGGGGCTCGATGAAGCTTTCTTT
TRBJ2-3 | - | TRBV27 | TRBD2 | CASSPLAGKVTQYF | TGTGCCAGCAGTCCACTAGCGGGGAAGGTTACGCAGTATTTT
TRBJ2-3 | - | TRBV5-1 | TRBD2 | CASRGLAGADTQYF | TGCGCCAGCAGGGGACTAGCGGGAGCGGATACGCAGTATTTT
TRBJ2-2 | - | TRBV7-8 | TRBD2 | CAASGVGELFF | TGTGCCGCTAGCGGTGTCGGGGAGCTGTTTTTT
TRBJ2-1 | few | TRBV2 | TRBD2 | CANSKGRLAGNEQFF | TGTGCCAACTCCAAAGGGAGACTAGCGGGAAATGAGCAGTTCTTC
TRBJ2-2 | once | TRBV4-3 | - | CASSQDQGTGELFF | TGCGCCAGCAGCCAAGATCAGGGAACCGGGGAGCTGTTTTTT
TRBJ2-7 | few | TRBV7-3 | - | CASSLRGDYEQYF | TGTGCCAGCAGCTTAAGGGGCGACTACGAGCAGTACTTC
TRBJ1-1 | - | TRBV5-4 | - | CASSLYGAGNTEAFF | TGTGCCAGCAGCTTATATGGCGCGGGGAACACTGAAGCTTTCTTT
TRBJ2-1 | - | TRBV7-9 | TRBD2 | CASRTASGGDEQFF | TGTGCCAGCAGAACGGCTAGCGGGGGTGATGAGCAGTTCTTC
TRBJ1-1 | - | TRBV18 | - | CASSIGQTGNTEAFF | TGTGCCAGCTCAATTGGGCAGACAGGGAACACTGAAGCTTTCTTT
TRBJ1-1 | - | TRBV5-4 | - | CASSLGGQRNTEAFF | TGTGCCAGCAGCTTGGGAGGACAGCGGAACACTGAAGCTTTCTTT